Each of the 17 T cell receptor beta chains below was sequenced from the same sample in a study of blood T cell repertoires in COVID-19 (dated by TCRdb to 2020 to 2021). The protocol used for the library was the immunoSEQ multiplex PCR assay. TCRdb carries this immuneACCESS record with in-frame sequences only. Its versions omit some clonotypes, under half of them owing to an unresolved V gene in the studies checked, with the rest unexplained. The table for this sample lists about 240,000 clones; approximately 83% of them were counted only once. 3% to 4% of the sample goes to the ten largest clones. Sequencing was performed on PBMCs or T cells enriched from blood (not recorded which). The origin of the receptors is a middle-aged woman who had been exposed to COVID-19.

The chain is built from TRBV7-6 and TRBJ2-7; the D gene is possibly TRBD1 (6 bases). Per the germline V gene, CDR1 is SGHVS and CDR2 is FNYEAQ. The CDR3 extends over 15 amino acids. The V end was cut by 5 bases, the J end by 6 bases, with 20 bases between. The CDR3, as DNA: TGTGCCAGCAGCGGGCGTGCCGGCACAGGGACCGAGCAGTACTTC. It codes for CASSGRAGTGTEQYF.

The CDR3 DNA reads as TGTGCCAGCAGTTTACCCGACAGGGAGTTCTATGGCTACACCTTC. It translates to CASSLPDREFYGYTF. The V call is TRBV28, the J call TRBJ1-2, with 7 bases aligning to TRBD1. The CDR3 is made up of 15 amino acids. Germline-derived CDR1 and CDR2 are MDHEN and SYDVKM. Trimming at V came to 2 bases and at J to 4 bases, leaving 7 bases not matched to a gene.

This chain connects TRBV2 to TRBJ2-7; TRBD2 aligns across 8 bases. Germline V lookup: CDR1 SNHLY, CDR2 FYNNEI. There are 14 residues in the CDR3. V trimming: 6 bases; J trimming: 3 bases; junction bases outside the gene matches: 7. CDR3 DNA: TGTGCCAGCAGGAAAGGCAGCGGGGGCTACGAGCAGTACTTC. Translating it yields CASRKGSGGYEQYF.

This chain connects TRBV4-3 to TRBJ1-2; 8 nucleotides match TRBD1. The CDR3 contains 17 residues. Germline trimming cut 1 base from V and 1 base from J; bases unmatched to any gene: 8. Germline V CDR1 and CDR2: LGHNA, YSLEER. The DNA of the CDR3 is TGCGCCAGCAGCCAAGGAAACGCAGGGGGCGATAACTATGGCTACACCTTC. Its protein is CASSQGNAGGDNYGYTF.

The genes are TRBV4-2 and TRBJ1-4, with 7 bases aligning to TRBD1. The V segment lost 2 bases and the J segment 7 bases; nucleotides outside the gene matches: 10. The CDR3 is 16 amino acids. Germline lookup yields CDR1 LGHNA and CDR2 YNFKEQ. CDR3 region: CASSQYLGTAGEKLFF. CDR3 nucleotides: TGTGCCAGCAGCCAATACCTGGGGACAGCGGGTGAAAAACTGTTTTTT.

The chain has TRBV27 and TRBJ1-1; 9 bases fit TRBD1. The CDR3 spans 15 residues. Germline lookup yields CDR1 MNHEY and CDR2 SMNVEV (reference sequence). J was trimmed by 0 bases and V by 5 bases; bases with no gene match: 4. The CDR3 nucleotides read TGTGCCAGCAGTCCTCGACAGGGGGTGAACACTGAAGCTTTCTTT. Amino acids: CASSPRQGVNTEAFF.

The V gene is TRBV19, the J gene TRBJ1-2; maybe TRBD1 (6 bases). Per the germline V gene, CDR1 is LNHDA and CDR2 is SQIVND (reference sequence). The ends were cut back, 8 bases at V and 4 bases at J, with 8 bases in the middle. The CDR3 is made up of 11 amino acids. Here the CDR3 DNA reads TGTGCCAGTCAGGGGACCTATGGCTACACCTTC. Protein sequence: CASQGTYGYTF. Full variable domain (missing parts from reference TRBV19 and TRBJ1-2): DGGITQSPKYLFRKEGQNVTLSCEQNLNHDAMYWYRQDPGQGLRLIYYSQIVNDFQKGDIAEGYSVSREKKESFPLTVTSAQKNPTAFYLCASQGTYGYTFGSGTRLTVV.

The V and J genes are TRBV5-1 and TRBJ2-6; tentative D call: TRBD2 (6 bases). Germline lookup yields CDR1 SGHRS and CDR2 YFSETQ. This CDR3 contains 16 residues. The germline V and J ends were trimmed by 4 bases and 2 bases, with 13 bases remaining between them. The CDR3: CASSHGRGAGANVLTF. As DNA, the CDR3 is TGCGCCAGCAGCCACGGGCGGGGCGCTGGGGCCAACGTCCTGACTTTC.

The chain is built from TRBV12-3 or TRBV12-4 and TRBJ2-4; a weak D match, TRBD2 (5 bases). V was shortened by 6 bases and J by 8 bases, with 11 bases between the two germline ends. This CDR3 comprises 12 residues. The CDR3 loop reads CASSPEAYIQYF. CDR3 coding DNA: TGTGCCAGCAGCCCGGAGGCGTACATTCAGTACTTC.

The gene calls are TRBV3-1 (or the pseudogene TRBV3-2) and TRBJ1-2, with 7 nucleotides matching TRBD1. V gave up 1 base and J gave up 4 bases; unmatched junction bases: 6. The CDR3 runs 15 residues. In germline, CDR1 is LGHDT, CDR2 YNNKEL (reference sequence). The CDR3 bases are TGTGCCAGCAGCCAAGGGGACAGAGCGAGCTATGGCTACACCTTC. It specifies CASSQGDRASYGYTF.

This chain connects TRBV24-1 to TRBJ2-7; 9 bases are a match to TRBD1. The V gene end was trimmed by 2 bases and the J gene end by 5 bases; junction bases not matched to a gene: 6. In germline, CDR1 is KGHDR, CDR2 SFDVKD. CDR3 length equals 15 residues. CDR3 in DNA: TGTGCCACCAGTGATTCGGGACAGGGTACCGACGAGCAGTACTTC. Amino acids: CATSDSGQGTDEQYF.

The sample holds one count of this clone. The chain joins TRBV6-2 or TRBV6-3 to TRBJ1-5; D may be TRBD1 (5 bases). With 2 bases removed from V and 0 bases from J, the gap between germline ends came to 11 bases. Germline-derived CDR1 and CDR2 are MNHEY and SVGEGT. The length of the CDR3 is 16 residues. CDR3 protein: CASSYTGGDSNQPQHF. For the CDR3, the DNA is TGTGCCAGCAGTTACACCGGGGGGGATAGCAATCAGCCCCAGCATTTT.

In DNA form, the CDR3 reads TGTGCCAGCAGCGTAGGACGGCCCGGGGGAGCCGGGGAGCTGTTTTTT. Residues: CASSVGRPGGAGELFF. The chain recombines TRBV9 with TRBJ2-2; a weak D match, TRBD2 (6 bases). Between the trimmed V and J ends, which lost 0 bases and 6 bases, there was a span of 15 bases. The CDR3 spans 16 residues. Germline lookup yields CDR1 SGDLS and CDR2 YYNGEE.

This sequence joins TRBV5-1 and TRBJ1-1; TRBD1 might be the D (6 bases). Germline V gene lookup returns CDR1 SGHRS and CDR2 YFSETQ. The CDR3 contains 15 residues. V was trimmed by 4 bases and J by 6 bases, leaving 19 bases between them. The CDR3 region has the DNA TGCGCCAGCAGCGGAGGAAACAGGGTGCGGGCTGAAGCTTTCTTT. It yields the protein CASSGGNRVRAEAFF.

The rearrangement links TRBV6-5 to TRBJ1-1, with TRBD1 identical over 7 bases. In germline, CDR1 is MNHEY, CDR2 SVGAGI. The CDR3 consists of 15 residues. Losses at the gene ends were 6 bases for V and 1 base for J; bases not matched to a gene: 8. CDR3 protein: CASSRTGAQNTEAFF. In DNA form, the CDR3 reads TGTGCCAGCAGCCGAACAGGGGCCCAGAACACTGAAGCTTTCTTT.

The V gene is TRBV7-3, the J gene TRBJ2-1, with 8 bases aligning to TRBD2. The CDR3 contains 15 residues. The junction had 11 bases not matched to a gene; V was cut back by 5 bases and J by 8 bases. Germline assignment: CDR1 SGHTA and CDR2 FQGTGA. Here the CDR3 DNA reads TGTGCCAGCAGCCTTTACGGGGGGGCACGGGATGAGCAGTTCTTC. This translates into CASSLYGGARDEQFF.

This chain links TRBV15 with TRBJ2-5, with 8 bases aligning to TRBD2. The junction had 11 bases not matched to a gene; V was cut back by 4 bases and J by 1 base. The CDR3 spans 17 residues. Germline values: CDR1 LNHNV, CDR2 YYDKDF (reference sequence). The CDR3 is CATSITLGGGLQETQYF. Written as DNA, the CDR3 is TGTGCCACCAGCATAACCCTCGGGGGGGGGCTCCAAGAGACCCAGTACTTC.